A single sample gave rise to the 18 T cell receptor beta chains below, sequenced in a study of blood T cells in healthy people across ages. For the second PCR, which ran for roughly 6 to 11 cycles, a sample-barcoded 5' primer and a J-beta primer mix were used. TCRdb called the 5' RACE reads again in MiXCR, with one record for every CDR3 protein. Of 790,000 or so distinct CDR3 sequences listed, roughly 46% are singletons. The specimen was blood. The source of these receptors is a man older than 75 in good health.

J is TRBJ2-1 and V is TRBV24-1, with a possible D match to TRBD2 (6 bases). The germline V and J ends were trimmed by 12 bases and 7 bases, with 21 bases remaining between them. This CDR3 region has 14 residues. Germline V gene lookup returns CDR1 KGHDR and CDR2 SFDVKD. CDR3 DNA: TGTGCCGCGGGACTCCGAGGAGTGAGTAATGAGCAGTTCTTC. This sequence encodes CAAGLRGVSNEQFF.

The genes are TRBV20-1 and TRBJ2-2; 11 bases are a match to TRBD2. The V gene end was trimmed by 7 bases and the J gene end by 4 bases; junction bases not matched to a gene: 5. Germline CDR1 and CDR2: DFQATT and SNEGSKA (reference sequence). CDR3 size: 14 residues. In DNA form, the CDR3 reads TGCAGTGGGGAACTAGCGGGAGTCACCGGGGAGCTGTTTTTT. Translated: CSGELAGVTGELFF.

This chain joins TRBV27 and TRBJ2-5; a weak D match, TRBD2 (5 bases). Between the trimmed V and J ends, which lost 5 bases and 0 bases, there was a span of 10 bases. CDR3 size: 14 residues. Germline V gene data show CDR1 as MNHEY and CDR2 as SMNVEV (reference sequence). CDR3 bases: TGTGCCAGCAGTCTACTAGGCTACCAAGAGACCCAGTACTTC. This gives the protein CASSLLGYQETQYF.

This rearrangement joins TRBV27 to TRBJ2-7; 7 bases fit TRBD2. The J call could be wrong; TRBJ2-5 is a better fit for the DNA end. The germline V gene encodes CDR1 MNHEY and CDR2 SMNVEV (reference sequence). The CDR3 spans 14 residues. Here the CDR3 reads CASSLAGDGETQYF. CDR3 sequence (DNA): TGTGCCAGCAGTTTAGCGGGAGATGGGGAGACCCAGTACTTC.

The chain recombines TRBV21-1 with TRBJ1-4. TRBV21-1 is recorded as a pseudogene. The CDR3 is 13 amino acids. CDR3 sequence reads: CASQDIMGEKLFF. CDR3 nucleotide sequence: TGTGCCAGCCAAGACATCATGGGGGAAAAACTGTTTTTT.

V and J are TRBV29-1 and TRBJ2-3; D not resolved. Germline V gene data show CDR1 as SQVTM and CDR2 as ANQGSEA. V lost 0 bases and J 6 bases, leaving 7 bases between the germline ends. CDR3 length: 12 amino acids. This CDR3 is CSVEEAVDTQYF. CDR3 DNA sequence: TGCAGCGTTGAAGAAGCAGTCGATACGCAGTATTTT.

CDR3 loop: CAWSVLDRPYEQYF. DNA for the CDR3: TGTGCCTGGAGTGTACTCGACAGGCCCTACGAGCAGTACTTC. The chain couples TRBV30 to TRBJ2-7; maybe TRBD1 (6 bases). The germline V and J ends were trimmed by 0 bases and 2 bases, with 11 bases remaining between them. There are 14 residues in the CDR3. Germline CDR1 and CDR2: GTSNPN and SVGIG (reference sequence).

The J gene is TRBJ2-7, the V gene TRBV20-1; 12 bases line up with TRBD1. Germline V gives CDR1 DFQATT, CDR2 SNEGSKA (reference sequence). The CDR3 extends over 15 amino acids. V shed 6 bases and J 7 bases; nucleotides not matched to a gene: 13. The CDR3 DNA reads as TGCAGTGCCATATCATCCGGGACAGGGGGCCGAGAGCAGTACTTC. Translating gives CSAISSGTGGREQYF.

There are a few counts of this clonotype. The chain couples TRBV11-2 to TRBJ2-7; D might be TRBD1 (6 bases). In germline, CDR1 is SGHAT, CDR2 FQNNGV. Trimming removed 5 bases from V and 0 bases from J, with 17 bases in between. The CDR3 spans 16 residues. The DNA of the CDR3 is TGTGCCAGCAGCCTAGCCGGTGGACAGAGCTCCTACGAGCAGTACTTC. The encoded protein is CASSLAGGQSSYEQYF. Looking up the rest from reference TRBV11-2 and TRBJ2-7 gives the full variable domain: EAGVAQSPRYKIIEKRQSVAFWCNPISGHATLYWYQQILGQGPKLLIQFQNNGVVDDSQLPKDRFSAERLKGVDSTLKIQPAKLEDSAVYLCASSLAGGQSSYEQYFGPGTRLTVT.

The chain combines TRBV12-3 or TRBV12-4 with TRBJ1-5; D remains ambiguous. The CDR3 is 13 amino acids. Deletions cut 4 bases from V and 5 bases from J, with 9 bases between. CDR3 DNA sequence: TGTGCCAGCAGTTCCCCGCCGGATCAGCCCCAGCATTTT. Amino acid sequence: CASSSPPDQPQHF.

The chain couples TRBV24-1 to TRBJ2-1, with 9 bases aligning to TRBD2. The CDR3 is 18 residues long. Germline lookup yields CDR1 KGHDR and CDR2 SFDVKD. Losses at the gene ends were 3 bases for V and 9 bases for J; bases not matched to a gene: 17. Here the CDR3 DNA reads TGTGCCACCAGTGATCCCGCTAGCGGGATGGCCTCCCCGGGTGAGCAGTTCTTC. Its translation is CATSDPASGMASPGEQFF.

The V and J genes are TRBV5-1 and TRBJ2-3; 11 bases align to TRBD2. The J segment lost 1 base and the V segment lost 3 bases, leaving 4 bases of the junction unmatched. In germline, CDR1 is SGHRS, CDR2 YFSETQ. CDR3 length: 16 amino acids. CDR3 coding DNA: TGCGCCAGCAGCTCCGGGACTAGCGGACGCACAGATACGCAGTATTTT. Translation gives CASSSGTSGRTDTQYF.

V gene TRBV6-2 or TRBV6-3 combines with J gene TRBJ2-3; 8 bases agree with TRBD2. CDR1 is MNHEY, CDR2 SVGEGT, per germline. V shed 5 bases and J 1 base; nucleotides not matched to a gene: 8. The CDR3 loop spans 16 amino acids. CDR3 sequence: CASSPYRAGGTDTQYF. The CDR3 nucleotides are TGTGCCAGCAGTCCCTATCGAGCGGGGGGCACAGATACGCAGTATTTT.

The V and J genes are TRBV5-1 and TRBJ2-5, with D maybe TRBD2 (6 bases). V was shortened by 4 bases and J by 7 bases, with 23 bases between the two germline ends. The CDR3 runs to 16 residues. From germline, CDR1 is SGHRS and CDR2 YFSETQ. Here the CDR3 DNA reads TGCGCCAGCAGCGCCCAACCAACCGGAGGGATGGGGACCCAGTACTTC. Translation gives CASSAQPTGGMGTQYF.

This clonotype appeared a few times. J is TRBJ2-4 and V is TRBV6-2 or TRBV6-3; 7 bases match TRBD1. The J call may be faulty, since TRBJ2-7 better matches the DNA end. The CDR3 covers 15 residues. CDR1 MNHEY and CDR2 SVGEGT come from the germline V gene. CDR3 coding DNA: TGTGCCAGCAGATATGGGACAGTCGCCTCCTACGAGCAGTACTTC. This codes for CASRYGTVASYEQYF.

The V gene is TRBV12-3 or TRBV12-4, the J gene TRBJ1-6; D may be TRBD1 (5 bases). The CDR3 spans 11 residues. Trimming left V 6 bases short and J 16 bases short, with 13 bases between. This chain's CDR3 is CASSSGEGLHF. The DNA for the CDR3 is TGTGCCAGCAGCTCCGGGGAGGGGCTCCACTTT.

The J gene is TRBJ2-7, the V gene TRBV7-8; 9 bases align to TRBD2. Germline CDR1 reads SGHVS; CDR2 reads FQNEAQ. With 5 bases clipped from V and 4 bases from J, the junction kept 6 bases outside the gene matches. The CDR3 totals 14 residues. In nucleotides, the CDR3 is TGTGCCAGCAGCAAACAAGCGGGGGGTTACGAGCAGTACTTC. This codes for CASSKQAGGYEQYF.

The chain uses TRBV11-2 and TRBJ2-1; D might be TRBD1 or TRBD2, each matching 6 bases. CDR1 SGHAT and CDR2 FQNNGV come from the germline V gene. Trimming left V 1 base short and J 9 bases short, with 16 bases between. This CDR3 comprises 15 residues. In DNA, the CDR3 is TGTGCCAGCAGCTTAGGGGGGGCCGTTATCGGTGAGCAGTTCTTC. It codes for CASSLGGAVIGEQFF.